The 15 T cell receptor beta chains presented below share a single source sample, sequenced in a study of cytomegalovirus exposure and HLA in healthy donors. It was with 60 Vbeta and 13 Jbeta primers that the PCR ran. The data were produced by immunoSEQ multiplex PCR, yet TCRdb's version contains in-frame clones alone and is incomplete. This sample has 30,000 to 50,000 clones, with about 70% found just once. Input material: PBMCs. Receptors were obtained from a middle-aged man in good health and CMV-seronegative.

The chain recombines TRBV5-1 with TRBJ2-7; D may be TRBD2 (5 bases). Germline assignment: CDR1 SGHRS and CDR2 YFSETQ. The CDR3 sequence is 13 residues long. V was pared by 0 bases and J by 6 bases, with 10 bases between. The CDR3 nucleotides read TGCGCCAGCAGCTTGGCAGCCGAGGGCGAGCAGTACTTC. Translation gives CASSLAAEGEQYF.

The chain employs TRBV13 and TRBJ1-1; D ambiguous. Germline V lookup: CDR1 PRHDT, CDR2 FYEKMQ (reference sequence). V was clipped by 2 bases and J by 0 bases, with 4 bases between them. The CDR3 is 13 residues long. CDR3 DNA: TGTGCCAGCAGCTTACGAGTGAACACTGAAGCTTTCTTT. It codes for CASSLRVNTEAFF.

This sequence joins TRBV7-8 and TRBJ2-3; possibly TRBD1 for D (5 bases). Germline loops: CDR1 SGHVS, CDR2 FQNEAQ. The CDR3 is made up of 16 amino acids. The V gene lost 2 bases and the J gene lost 1 base, with 13 bases spanning the gap. The CDR3 sequence is CASSLPTTGRTDTQYF. The CDR3, as DNA: TGTGCCAGCAGCTTACCCACAACAGGCCGCACAGATACGCAGTATTTT.

The chain combines TRBV19 with TRBJ1-5; no clear D. The CDR3 extends over 13 amino acids. V was pared by 5 bases and J by 2 bases, with 7 bases between. The germline CDR1 and CDR2 sequences are LNHDA and SQIVND (reference sequence). The CDR3: CASSVIGNQPQHF. The CDR3 DNA sequence: TGTGCCAGTAGTGTCATTGGCAATCAGCCCCAGCATTTT.

The genes are TRBV7-2 and TRBJ2-7; 13 bases align to TRBD2. Germline CDR1 reads SGHTA; CDR2 reads FQGNSA. The CDR3 is 16 residues long. With 4 bases clipped from V and 1 base from J, the junction kept 4 bases outside the gene matches. CDR3: CASSWTSGGASYEQYF. CDR3 DNA sequence: TGTGCCAGCAGCTGGACTAGCGGGGGAGCGTCCTACGAGCAGTACTTC.

The rearrangement uses TRBV28 and TRBJ1-1, with unresolved D. Germline V gene data show CDR1 as MDHEN and CDR2 as SYDVKM. Trimming removed 7 bases at V and 8 bases at J, with 20 bases between. The CDR3 sequence is 14 residues long. CDR3 nucleotide sequence: TGTGCCAGCACCTTTAGCGTCGAGGGTGGGGAAGCTTTCTTT. Encoded protein: CASTFSVEGGEAFF. Complete variable domain (other parts from reference TRBV28 and TRBJ1-1): DVKVTQSSRYLVKRTGEKVFLECVQDMDHENMFWYRQDPGLGLRLIYFSYDVKMKEKGDIPEGYSVSREKKERFSLILESASTNQTSMYLCASTFSVEGGEAFFGQGTRLTVV.

The chain links TRBV6-1 to TRBJ1-1, with TRBD1 as a possible D gene (5 bases). The CDR3 has 15 residues. Germline loops: CDR1 MNHNS, CDR2 SASEGT. V was trimmed by 5 bases and J by 1 base, leaving 14 bases between them. CDR3 DNA sequence: TGTGCCAGCAGTAAGGACGGGGGTAGGAACACTGAAGCTTTCTTT. Translated: CASSKDGGRNTEAFF.

The genes are TRBV30 and TRBJ2-7, with a possible D match to TRBD1 (5 bases). From germline, CDR1 is GTSNPN and CDR2 SVGIG (reference sequence). V gave up 1 base and J gave up 0 bases, with 10 bases separating them. CDR3 size: 14 residues. This chain's CDR3 is CAWSGGLSSYEQYF. The CDR3 DNA reads TGTGCCTGGAGTGGGGGCCTTAGCTCCTACGAGCAGTACTTC.

This chain uses TRBV21-1 with TRBJ1-2. TRBV21-1 is tagged as a pseudogene. CDR3 length equals 14 residues. In DNA, the CDR3 is TGTGCCAGCAGCAGGACTGTTTCAGGCTGTGGCTACACCTTC. Residues: CASSRTVSGCGYTF.

A single count supports this clone. The V call is TRBV7-4, the J call TRBJ2-7, with D possibly TRBD2 on 6 matching bases. CDR1 and CDR2 (germline): SGHVT, SQSDAQ. The CDR3 sequence is 15 residues long. Trimming took 2 bases from V and 5 from J, leaving 16 bases between them. The CDR3 spells CASSLKGGGADEQYF. CDR3 sequence (DNA): TGTGCCAGCAGCTTAAAAGGTGGAGGGGCTGACGAGCAGTACTTC.

This clone has a handful of counts. The chain combines TRBV28 with TRBJ2-5; 7 nucleotides line up with TRBD1. Germline V CDR1 and CDR2: MDHEN, SYDVKM. Trimming removed 8 bases from V and 1 base from J; junction bases left unmatched: 7. The CDR3 has 14 amino acids. The CDR3 protein is CASGPGQAQETQYF. In DNA, the CDR3 is TGTGCCAGCGGCCCTGGACAGGCCCAAGAGACCCAGTACTTC.

The gene calls are TRBV7-5 and TRBJ2-3; no DNA check was done on the table's D call, TRBD1. TRBV7-5 corresponds to a pseudogene. This CDR3 has 12 residues. The DNA of the CDR3 is TGTGTCAGAAGCTTAGACAGGGATACGCAGTATTTT. Translated: CVRSLDRDTQYF.

This chain links TRBV18 with TRBJ1-1; a possible D gene is TRBD1 (5 bases). This CDR3 has 14 residues. The germline V gene encodes CDR1 KGHSH and CDR2 LQKENI. V lost 2 bases, J lost 8 bases, and 15 bases lay in between. Written as DNA, the CDR3 is TGTGCCAGCTCACCAAATGATCGGGGGAGAGAAGCTTTCTTT. Translation: CASSPNDRGREAFF.

This sequence joins TRBV30 and TRBJ2-2, with a weak D call TRBD1 (6 bases). V gave up 4 bases and J gave up 3 bases, with 12 bases separating them. Germline CDR1 GTSNPN, CDR2 SVGIG (reference sequence). The CDR3 covers 14 residues. The CDR3 loop is CAWTMGADTGELFF. CDR3 nucleotides: TGTGCCTGGACGATGGGGGCCGACACCGGGGAGCTGTTTTTT.

The rearrangement uses TRBV4-1 and TRBJ2-5, with 7 bases lining up with TRBD2. CDR1 MGHRA and CDR2 YSYEKL come from the germline V gene. CDR3 size: 15 residues. Unmatched junction bases numbered 10, after V lost 3 bases and J lost 6 bases. The CDR3 loop reads CASSQWERGEKTQYF. The CDR3 DNA follows: TGCGCCAGCAGCCAGTGGGAGCGGGGAGAGAAGACCCAGTACTTC.